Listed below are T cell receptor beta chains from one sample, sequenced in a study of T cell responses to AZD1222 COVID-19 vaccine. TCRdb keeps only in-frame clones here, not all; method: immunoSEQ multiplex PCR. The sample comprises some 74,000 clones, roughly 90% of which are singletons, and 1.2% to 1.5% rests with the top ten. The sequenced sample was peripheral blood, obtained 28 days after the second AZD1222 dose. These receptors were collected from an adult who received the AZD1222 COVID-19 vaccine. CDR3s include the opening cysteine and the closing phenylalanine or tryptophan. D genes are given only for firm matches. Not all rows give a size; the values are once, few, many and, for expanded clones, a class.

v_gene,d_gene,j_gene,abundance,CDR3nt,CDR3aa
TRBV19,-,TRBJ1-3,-,TGTGCCAGTACCCGCAGGGGTGGAAACACCATATATTTT,CASTRRGGNTIYF
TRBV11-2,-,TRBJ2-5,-,TGTGCCAGCAGCTTAGTCGGACAGCTACAAGAGACCCAGTACTTC,CASSLVGQLQETQYF
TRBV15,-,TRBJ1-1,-,TGTGCCACCAGCAGAGCCCCCGAAATGGAGCGGAGGAACACTGAAGCTTTCTTT,CATSRAPEMERRNTEAFF
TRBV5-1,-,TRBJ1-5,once,TGCGCCAGCAGCGCAGGGGTCGGTCAGCCCCAGCATTTT,CASSAGVGQPQHF
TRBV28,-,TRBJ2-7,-,TGTGCCAGCAGTCAGGGACCCAGGGTCCACGAGCAGTACTTC,CASSQGPRVHEQYF
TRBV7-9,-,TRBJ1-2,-,TGTGCCAGCAGCTCCTCAGGGGTTAACTATGGCTACACCTTC,CASSSSGVNYGYTF
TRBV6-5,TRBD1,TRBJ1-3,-,TGTGCCAGCAGTTCCCTAGGACAGGGAGCTGGAAACACCATATATTTT,CASSSLGQGAGNTIYF
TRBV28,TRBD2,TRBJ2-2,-,TGTGCCAGCGGACGGACTAGCGGCAACACCGGGGAGCTGTTTTTT,CASGRTSGNTGELFF
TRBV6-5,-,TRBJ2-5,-,TGTGCCAGCAGTCCCCCGACTAGTTTCTATGAGACCCAGTACTTC,CASSPPTSFYETQYF
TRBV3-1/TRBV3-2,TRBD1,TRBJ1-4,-,TGTGCCAGCAGCCTTATCCAGGGGGCCGGTGAAAAACTGTTTTTT,CASSLIQGAGEKLFF
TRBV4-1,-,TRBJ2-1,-,TGCGCCAGCAGCCAATGGGCCAGGACAGTCTACAATGAGCAGTTCTTC,CASSQWARTVYNEQFF
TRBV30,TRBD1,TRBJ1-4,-,TGTGCCTGGTCGGGACAGGGTAATGAAAAACTGTTTTTT,CAWSGQGNEKLFF
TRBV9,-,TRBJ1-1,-,TGTGCCAGCAAGAGGGGGGGAGACAGTGAAGCTTTCTTT,CASKRGGDSEAFF
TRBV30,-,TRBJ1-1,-,TGTGCCTGGAGTGGAGACAGGTTGAACACTGAAGCTTTCTTT,CAWSGDRLNTEAFF
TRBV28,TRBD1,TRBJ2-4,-,TGTGCCAGCAGTGACGCCGGGACAGGGGTGGCCAAAAACATTCAGTACTTC,CASSDAGTGVAKNIQYF
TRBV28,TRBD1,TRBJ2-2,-,TGTGCCAGCAGTTCCGCGTACCGATGGGGACAGTTTTACACCGGGGAGCTGTTTTTT,CASSSAYRWGQFYTGELFF
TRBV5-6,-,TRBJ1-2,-,TGTGCCAGCAGCTACCCTTTTAACTATGGCTACACCTTC,CASSYPFNYGYTF
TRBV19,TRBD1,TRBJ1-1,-,TGTGCCAGTAGTACCAACAGGGGTGCGGCTGAAGCTTTCTTT,CASSTNRGAAEAFF
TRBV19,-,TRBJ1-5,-,TGTGCCAGTAGTGGACAGACCAGCAATCAGCCCCAGCATTTT,CASSGQTSNQPQHF
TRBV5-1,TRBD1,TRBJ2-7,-,TGCGCCAGCAGCAAGGACAGGGGATATCACGAGCAGTACTTC,CASSKDRGYHEQYF
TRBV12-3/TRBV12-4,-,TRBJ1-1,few,TGTGCCAGCGATTGGGTCTGGGACACTGAAGCTTTCTTT,CASDWVWDTEAFF
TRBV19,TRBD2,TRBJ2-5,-,TGTGCCAGTAGCCCGAGGGGCGGGGGGTTGTTAGAGACCCAGTACTTC,CASSPRGGGLLETQYF
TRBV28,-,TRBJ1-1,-,TGTGCCAGCTGTTTGCCCCATCTTGAAGCTTTCTTT,CASCLPHLEAFF
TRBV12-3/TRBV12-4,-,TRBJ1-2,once,TGTGCCAGCAGTTCCCTTGAGGTACACGGCTACACCTTC,CASSSLEVHGYTF
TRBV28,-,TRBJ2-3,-,TGTGCCAGCAGTTCGGGTGACAATCAGACCACTCCCGACGGTAGCACAGATACGCAGTATTTT,CASSSGDNQTTPDGSTDTQYF
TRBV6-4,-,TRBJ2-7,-,TGTGCCAGCTCAGGGACGAGTGATTCCGAGCAGTACTTC,CASSGTSDSEQYF